What follows describes a single T cell receptor beta chain. What antigen it recognizes has not been identified. Base qualities are not at hand, and no much larger clone is one base apart. According to the study, the label for this sample's time point signals: day 60 (about 2 months) after transplantation. The treatment or condition label on this specimen signifies: allogeneic hematopoietic cell transplantation with graft depleted of TCRalphabeta T cells and CD19 B cells. The transplant recipients were children given TCRalphabeta/CD19-depleted allogeneic hematopoietic cell grafts. Libraries were made using PCR. Sequencing was performed on an Illumina HiSeq 2500. Molecular barcoding was employed in the preparation of TCR libraries, with unique molecular identifiers being used to normalize TCRbeta repertoire quantification. TCRdb reworked the public reads: Q25 trimming with fastp, MiXCR clone assembly, productive beta chains retained. Rows are unified per CDR3 protein, each entry keeping the most common DNA and genes. Present in this sample are 25,000 or so distinct CDR3 sequences, about 18% of which were seen just once. 35% of the sample lies in the top ten.

This specimen comes from a study of T-cell reconstitution after alpha-beta-depleted transplantation in children listed by TCRdb under 2016. General notes on the study: T-cell immune reconstitution after TCRalphabeta/CD19-depleted allogeneic hematopoietic cell transplantation in children was quantitatively tracked in the study by means of TCR repertoire profiling. The research as a whole found: In some patients, the high TCRbeta diversity seen at day 60 was put down to recipient T cells and intrathymic progenitors that had survived conditioning. Hyperexpanded clone frequencies declined over subsequent months; after one year, T-cell counts and TCRbeta diversity were mostly attributed to newly produced T cells. About two months after transplant, the apparently early recovery of alphabetaT-cell counts reportedly depended on just several hundred clones that had expanded rapidly and came from non-depleted graft cells.

The sequence was obtained from a male patient between 2 and 15 years old who had a stem cell transplant for acute lymphoblastic leukemia, so the T cells may come from the graft donor. Sequencing was performed on PBMCs, mostly from graft donor cells, taken 60 days after TCRalphabeta/CD19-depleted stem cell transplant.

The bases read TGTGCCAGCAGTTTAATTCAGACAGATACGCAGTATTTT. Protein translation: CASSLIQTDTQYF. Recombination joined TRBV27 with TRBJ2-3; the D gene lacks a confident call. Measured from the cysteine to the phenylalanine, the CDR3 is 13 residues long. The read is trimmed to its CDR3 DNA, 39 bases read in frame from base 1. The V end loses 2 bases and the J end loses 3 bases, and a stretch of 6 bases separates them. CDR1 and CDR2 (MNHEY, SMNVEV) derive from the germline V gene (reference sequence).